Reported below is one T cell receptor (beta chain). The data belong to a study of control samples from healthy donors and cancer patients. CDR3 length equals 17 residues. V was pared by 4 bases and J by 1 base, with 11 bases of the junction left unmatched. CDR1 SGHNT and CDR2 YYREEE come from the germline V gene (reference sequence). Libraries were prepared by immunoSEQ multiplex PCR; TCRdb keeps only in-frame clonotypes and omits some of them. The sample carries roughly 120,000 clones, 80% to 95% recorded once. This TCR was recovered from a woman aged 18-29 years in good health. Specimen: blood. The chain joins TRBV5-4 to TRBJ1-1; 9 positions match TRBD1. As DNA, the CDR3 is TGTGCCAGCAGCCTCCGGGACAGGGTCGACCGGAACACTGAAGCTTTCTTT. This encodes CASSLRDRVDRNTEAFF.